Below are 32 T cell receptor beta chains sequenced from a single sample in a study of T cell responses to AZD1222 COVID-19 vaccine. TCRdb's table, derived via immunoSEQ multiplex PCR, lists solely in-frame clones and lacks some. Here the sample spans 80,000 to 130,000 clones, approximately 91% being singletons. The source was peripheral blood, collected on day 0 of AZD1222 vaccination. The receptors come from an adult in good health.

The chain couples TRBV9 to TRBJ2-7; a weak D match, TRBD1 (6 bases). CDR3 length: 14 amino acids. Germline V gene sequence: CDR1 SGDLS, CDR2 YYNGEE. V lost 3 bases, J lost 0 bases, and 10 bases lay in between. The CDR3 is CASSETGRSYEQYF. Here the CDR3 DNA reads TGTGCCAGCAGCGAGACAGGACGCTCCTACGAGCAGTACTTC.

The CDR3: CASSLGQLGNPGANVLTF. DNA of the CDR3: TGTGCCAGCAGCTTAGGGCAGCTAGGAAACCCTGGGGCCAACGTCCTGACTTTC. The chain links TRBV7-9 to TRBJ2-6; D unresolved. Germline lookup yields CDR1 SEHNR and CDR2 FQNEAQ (reference sequence). The CDR3 is made up of 18 amino acids. Trimming removed 1 base from V and 2 bases from J, with 15 bases in between.

This clone came up once. The chain uses TRBV5-1 and TRBJ2-7; 9 positions match TRBD1. CDR3 size: 14 residues. Germline V gene data show CDR1 as SGHRS and CDR2 as YFSETQ. The J segment lost 7 bases and the V segment lost 3 bases, leaving 8 bases of the junction unmatched. The CDR3 DNA reads TGCGCCAGCAGCTACGGGACAGGGAATCTTGAGCAGTACTTC. Its protein is CASSYGTGNLEQYF.

V is TRBV5-5 and J is TRBJ2-7; TRBD1 or TRBD2 may be the D gene (5 bases each). The CDR3 has 12 residues. Trimming left V 1 base short and J 5 bases short, with 7 bases between. CDR1 and CDR2 (germline): SGHKS, YYEKEE (reference sequence). This chain's CDR3 is CASSLRGDEQYF. The CDR3, as DNA: TGTGCCAGCAGCTTGAGGGGAGACGAGCAGTACTTC.

J is TRBJ2-5 and V is TRBV27; TRBD2 aligns across 7 bases. There are 14 residues in the CDR3. CDR1 is MNHEY, CDR2 SMNVEV, per germline (reference sequence). Trimming at V came to 2 bases and at J to 5 bases, leaving 5 bases not matched to a gene. The CDR3: CASSLLAAGETQYF. The DNA for the CDR3 is TGTGCCAGCAGTTTACTAGCGGCAGGGGAGACCCAGTACTTC.

J is TRBJ2-7 and V is TRBV5-1, with TRBD2 matching 9 bases. This CDR3 comprises 16 residues. Germline values: CDR1 SGHRS, CDR2 YFSETQ. With 3 bases clipped from V and 3 bases from J, the junction kept 10 bases outside the gene matches. The CDR3 is CASSSGSGRGSYEQYF. CDR3 bases: TGCGCCAGCAGCTCAGGTAGCGGGAGAGGGAGCTACGAGCAGTACTTC.

The rearrangement joins TRBV3-1 (or the pseudogene TRBV3-2) to TRBJ1-5; weak D call: TRBD1 (5 bases). Looked up from germline, CDR1 is LGHDT and CDR2 is YNNKEL (reference sequence). With 0 bases removed from V and 5 bases from J, the gap between germline ends came to 11 bases. This CDR3 is built from 15 residues. CDR3 in amino acids: CASSQDGRADQPQHF. CDR3 nucleotide sequence: TGTGCCAGCAGCCAAGATGGCAGGGCCGATCAGCCCCAGCATTTT.

The DNA of the CDR3 is TGTGCCAGCACGCAACAGGGAAACCGCTATGGCTACACCTTC. It is translated as CASTQQGNRYGYTF. The gene calls are TRBV18 and TRBJ1-2; D is perhaps TRBD1 (6 bases). The V gene's germline CDR1 is KGHSH and CDR2 LQKENI. This CDR3 is 14 amino acids long. Trimming left V 8 bases short and J 4 bases short, with 17 bases between.

V is TRBV29-1 and J is TRBJ2-1, with D maybe TRBD2 (5 bases). This CDR3 comprises 14 residues. V lost 7 bases to trimming and J lost 3 bases, with 16 bases between them. Germline V CDR1 and CDR2: SQVTM, ANQGSEA. DNA for the CDR3: TGCAGCGGCTCTGAGGGCGGAGTCTACAATGAGCAGTTCTTC. This codes for CSGSEGGVYNEQFF.

V and J are TRBV12-3 or TRBV12-4 and TRBJ1-2; no clear D. The ends were cut back, 5 bases at V and 6 bases at J, with 13 bases in the middle. The CDR3 extends over 13 amino acids. As DNA, the CDR3 is TGTGCCAGCAGTCGATGGACGGTAGATGGCTACACCTTC. It is translated as CASSRWTVDGYTF.

The rearrangement joins TRBV7-9 to TRBJ1-2, with D perhaps TRBD1 (5 bases). V lost 1 base to trimming and J lost 4 bases, with 16 bases between them. CDR3 size: 16 residues. Germline assignment: CDR1 SEHNR and CDR2 FQNEAQ (reference sequence). The CDR3 nucleotides are TGTGCCAGCAGCTTAGGACCTTCCCATCAGGGCTATGGCTACACCTTC. This gives the protein CASSLGPSHQGYGYTF.

The chain is built from TRBV18 and TRBJ1-2, with D unresolved. CDR1 is KGHSH, CDR2 LQKENI, per germline. The length of the CDR3 is 15 residues. V was cut by 1 base and J by 12 bases, with 21 bases left in between. CDR3 nucleotide sequence: TGTGCCAGCTCACCACTAGAGCGAGCAGTGGTAACGCACACCTTC. Protein sequence: CASSPLERAVVTHTF.

The J gene is TRBJ1-2, the V gene TRBV5-1; 9 bases align to TRBD1. J was trimmed by 3 bases and V by 7 bases; bases with no gene match: 10. The CDR3 sequence is 15 residues long. CDR1 and CDR2 from the germline V gene are SGHRS and YFSETQ. The CDR3 loop reads CASSRTGESHYGYTF. The CDR3 nucleotides are TGCGCCAGCTCTCGGACAGGGGAGAGTCACTATGGCTACACCTTC. The full variable domain, its missing parts supplied by reference TRBV5-1 and TRBJ1-2, is KAGVTQTPRYLIKTRGQQVTLSCSPISGHRSVSWYQQTPGQGLQFLFEYFSETQRNKGNFPGRFSGRQFSNSRSEMNVSTLELGDSALYLCASSRTGESHYGYTFGSGTRLTVV.

The chain is built from TRBV5-5 and TRBJ1-2; a weak D match, TRBD1 (6 bases). This CDR3 is 14 amino acids long. V dropped 0 bases and J dropped 6 bases, with 12 bases sitting between them. CDR1 SGHKS and CDR2 YYEKEE come from the germline V gene (reference sequence). CDR3 in amino acids: CASSLAAGEHGYTF. The CDR3, as DNA: TGTGCCAGCAGCTTGGCCGCAGGGGAACATGGCTACACCTTC.

The V call is TRBV19, the J call TRBJ1-2, with TRBD1 matching over 7 bases. V was clipped by 6 bases and J by 7 bases; unmatched bases: 20. CDR1 is LNHDA, CDR2 SQIVND, per germline (reference sequence). This CDR3 spans 17 amino acids. The CDR3 loop reads CASRLTGTEVFSGGYTF. CDR3 DNA: TGTGCCAGTAGACTGACCGGGACAGAAGTCTTCTCTGGTGGCTACACCTTC.

The V and J genes are TRBV2 and TRBJ2-7, with TRBD1 matching 7 bases. The J segment lost 6 bases and the V segment lost 3 bases, leaving 14 bases of the junction unmatched. Germline CDR1 SNHLY, CDR2 FYNNEI. This CDR3 has 16 residues. CDR3 bases: TGTGCCAGCAGTGATAGGGTAGGGGGCAGGTTTAGCGAGCAGTACTTC. As protein: CASSDRVGGRFSEQYF.

The chain recombines TRBV11-1 with TRBJ2-7; TRBD2 agrees at 9 bases. The CDR3 is made up of 14 amino acids. Germline V gene lookup returns CDR1 SGHAT and CDR2 FQDESV (reference sequence). V lost 2 bases, J lost 3 bases, and 2 bases stayed unmatched. DNA of the CDR3: TGTGCCAGCAGCTTAAATAGCGGGAGCTACGAGCAGTACTTC. Encoded protein: CASSLNSGSYEQYF.

The chain carries TRBV4-2 and TRBJ2-1; 11 bases are a match to TRBD2. Per the germline V gene, CDR1 is LGHNA and CDR2 is YNFKEQ. The V segment lost 10 bases and the J segment 3 bases; nucleotides outside the gene matches: 11. The CDR3 totals 16 residues. CDR3 DNA sequence: TGTGCCACCGGGCTAGCGGGAGGCCAAGACTACAATGAGCAGTTCTTC. Encoded protein: CATGLAGGQDYNEQFF.

This clone appeared a few times. The chain combines TRBV29-1 with TRBJ1-3, with no clear D. The CDR3 extends over 12 amino acids. V lost 4 bases to trimming and J lost 3 bases, with 7 bases between them. Germline loops: CDR1 SQVTM, CDR2 ANQGSEA. The CDR3: CSVGKDGNTIYF. The CDR3 DNA reads TGCAGCGTTGGTAAGGATGGAAACACCATATATTTT.

This sequence joins TRBV7-2 and TRBJ2-2, with TRBD2 as a possible D gene (6 bases). Germline values: CDR1 SGHTA, CDR2 FQGNSA. V was cut by 4 bases and J by 0 bases, with 15 bases left in between. This CDR3 region has 17 residues. This CDR3 reads CASSYGIAEANTGELFF. In nucleotides, the CDR3 is TGTGCCAGCAGCTACGGGATAGCGGAGGCGAACACCGGGGAGCTGTTTTTT. The full variable domain, completed using reference TRBV7-2 and TRBJ2-2, is GAGVSQSPSNKVTEKGKDVELRCDPISGHTALYWYRQSLGQGLEFLIYFQGNSAPDKSGLPSDRFSAERTGGSVSTLTIQRTQQEDSAVYLCASSYGIAEANTGELFFGEGSRLTVL.

The chain is built from TRBV6-5 and TRBJ2-2, with D tentatively TRBD2 (5 bases). The CDR3 is made up of 13 amino acids. Germline values: CDR1 MNHEY, CDR2 SVGAGI. Trimming left V 0 bases short and J 7 bases short, with 6 bases between. The DNA of the CDR3 is TGTGCCAGCAGTTACTCGCGGGTCGGGGAGCTGTTTTTT. Its translation: CASSYSRVGELFF.

The chain links TRBV5-4 to TRBJ2-2; D remains unclear. Germline V gene sequence: CDR1 SGHNT, CDR2 YYREEE (reference sequence). Trimming took 4 bases from V and 1 from J, leaving 11 bases between them. The CDR3 contains 15 residues. CDR3 DNA sequence: TGTGCCAGCAGCACCCGGACCGTGAACACCGGGGAGCTGTTTTTT. Amino acid sequence: CASSTRTVNTGELFF.

This chain connects TRBV28 to TRBJ2-7, with D perhaps matching TRBD1 (6 bases). V was cut by 7 bases and J by 2 bases, with 18 bases left in between. The CDR3 runs 15 residues. CDR1 and CDR2 from the germline V gene are MDHEN and SYDVKM. CDR3 DNA sequence: TGTGCCAGCACCCAGGGGTGGCCCGACCCCTACGAGCAGTACTTC. Amino acids: CASTQGWPDPYEQYF.

The rearrangement uses TRBV5-8 and TRBJ1-2; 8 bases align to TRBD1. V dropped 3 bases and J dropped 4; count of bases not matched to a gene: 5. Germline CDR1 SGHTS, CDR2 YDEGEE. The CDR3 sequence is 14 residues long. The CDR3 reads CASSSLTGVYGYTF. In nucleotides, the CDR3 is TGTGCCAGCAGCTCGTTGACAGGGGTCTATGGCTACACCTTC.

This sequence joins TRBV19 and TRBJ1-1; D gene uncertain. This CDR3 has 16 amino acids. V lost 1 base to trimming and J lost 1 base, with 13 bases between them. CDR1 and CDR2 from the germline V gene are LNHDA and SQIVND (reference sequence). In nucleotides, the CDR3 is TGTGCCAGTAGTATAGCCTTCGCGGGTCCGAACACTGAAGCTTTCTTT. This sequence encodes CASSIAFAGPNTEAFF.

The V and J genes are TRBV7-2 and TRBJ1-2, with D possibly TRBD1 on 6 matching bases. The V end lost 5 bases, the J end lost 2 bases, and 15 bases lay between the germline ends. The germline CDR1 and CDR2 sequences are SGHTA and FQGNSA. This CDR3 has 15 amino acids. Here the CDR3 reads CASSLSTGFNYGYTF. DNA for the CDR3: TGTGCCAGCAGCCTATCGACAGGTTTCAACTATGGCTACACCTTC.

The rearrangement links TRBV14 to TRBJ1-6, with a weak D call TRBD1 (5 bases). Germline CDR1 is SGHDN and CDR2 is FVKESK. The CDR3 runs 14 residues. V lost 0 bases to trimming and J lost 13 bases, with 13 bases between them. The CDR3 sequence: CASSQDLWGRPLHF. CDR3 sequence (DNA): TGTGCCAGCAGCCAAGATCTCTGGGGGAGGCCCCTCCACTTT.

The chain links TRBV4-2 to TRBJ2-7, with TRBD1 matching 10 bases. In germline, CDR1 is LGHNA, CDR2 YNFKEQ. After removal of 3 bases from V and 7 bases from J, the junction contained 12 bases not matched to a gene. CDR3 length equals 16 residues. The CDR3 reads CASSQGTDRGRGEQYF. The DNA for the CDR3 is TGTGCCAGCAGCCAGGGGACCGACAGGGGGCGCGGAGAGCAGTACTTC.

The chain carries TRBV27 and TRBJ1-1, with a possible D match to TRBD1 (5 bases). Trimming took off 5 bases at V and 4 bases at J, with 14 bases between the two ends. Germline V gives CDR1 MNHEY, CDR2 SMNVEV (reference sequence). CDR3 length equals 14 residues. As DNA, the CDR3 is TGTGCCAGCAGTGGCGGATACAGGAGCACTGAAGCTTTCTTT. Translating it yields CASSGGYRSTEAFF.

This clone was counted once. This sequence joins TRBV18 and TRBJ2-1, with TRBD2 matching 9 bases. Germline assignment: CDR1 KGHSH and CDR2 LQKENI. The CDR3 loop spans 16 amino acids. V shed 8 bases and J 6 bases; nucleotides not matched to a gene: 14. CDR3 nucleotides: TGTGCCAGCCAATCTCTCAGCGGGGGGTCTGGCAATGAGCAGTTCTTC. Its translation: CASQSLSGGSGNEQFF.

The genes are TRBV7-3 and TRBJ1-2; TRBD1 matches 10 bases. Germline V gene lookup returns CDR1 SGHTA and CDR2 FQGTGA. The junction had 4 bases not matched to a gene; V was cut back by 0 bases and J by 3 bases. The CDR3 is 16 amino acids. The CDR3 loop reads CASSLTGDRGHYGYTF. DNA for the CDR3: TGTGCCAGCAGCTTAACCGGGGACAGGGGTCACTATGGCTACACCTTC.

The chain uses TRBV4-1 and TRBJ2-2; the D call may be TRBD1 or TRBD2 (5 bases each). Germline-derived CDR1 and CDR2 are MGHRA and YSYEKL. V was clipped by 0 bases and J by 5 bases, with 13 bases between them. The CDR3 runs to 16 residues. The CDR3 bases are TGCGCCAGCAGCCAAGATTTGATCGGGGCGACCGGGGAGCTGTTTTTT. It yields the protein CASSQDLIGATGELFF.